The clone carrying this T cell receptor beta chain was picked up a small number of times. TCRdb's copy holds only in-frame clones and misses some; the assay was immunoSEQ multiplex PCR. The table lists approximately 110,000 clones, roughly 69% of them singletons. Germline CDR1 and CDR2: MNHEY and SVGAGI. The length of the CDR3 is 14 residues. Trimming removed 8 bases from V and 5 bases from J, with 15 bases in between. This sample is part of a study of blood T cell repertoires in COVID-19. Study-level information: Sites across the United States, Italy and Spain contributed samples from acute and convalescent COVID-19. PBMCs, B-cell-depleted T cells, or T cells were the source of the cDNA or gDNA that made up the material.

The sample consisted of peripheral blood. The sequence was obtained from a man older than 75 with acute or convalescent COVID-19. The V call is TRBV6-5, the J call TRBJ2-2, with TRBD2 as a possible D gene (6 bases). CDR3 sequence reads: CASQAEGRTGELFF. The CDR3 DNA reads TGTGCCAGCCAGGCGGAGGGCCGGACCGGGGAGCTGTTTTTT.